This section outlines one TCR beta chain sequence together with its context. This sample was included in a study of blood T cell repertoires in COVID-19. As for the study in general: Sites across the United States, Italy and Spain contributed samples from acute and convalescent COVID-19. PBMCs, B-cell-depleted T cells, or T cells were the source of the cDNA or gDNA that made up the material.

The V gene's germline CDR1 is SGDLS and CDR2 YYNGEE. This CDR3 has 16 residues. V was clipped by 0 bases and J by 4 bases; unmatched bases: 4. Per the study methods: Reference gene primer amplification gave estimated nucleated cell counts. Sequencing was performed with immunoSEQ multiplex PCR; in TCRdb, only in-frame clones are kept and a portion is missing. For V, J and clone size, that table is used; D and trimming come from the DNA. The table lists some 190,000 clones, about 70% of them singletons. This TCR derives from a woman between 50 and 59 years old with active or convalescent COVID-19. Sequenced sample: peripheral blood. The genes are TRBV9 and TRBJ2-2; 9 nucleotides match TRBD2. The chain's CDR3 is CASSVVSSGTTGELFF. CDR3 sequence (DNA): TGTGCCAGCAGCGTAGTGTCTAGCGGGACCACCGGGGAGCTGTTTTTT.